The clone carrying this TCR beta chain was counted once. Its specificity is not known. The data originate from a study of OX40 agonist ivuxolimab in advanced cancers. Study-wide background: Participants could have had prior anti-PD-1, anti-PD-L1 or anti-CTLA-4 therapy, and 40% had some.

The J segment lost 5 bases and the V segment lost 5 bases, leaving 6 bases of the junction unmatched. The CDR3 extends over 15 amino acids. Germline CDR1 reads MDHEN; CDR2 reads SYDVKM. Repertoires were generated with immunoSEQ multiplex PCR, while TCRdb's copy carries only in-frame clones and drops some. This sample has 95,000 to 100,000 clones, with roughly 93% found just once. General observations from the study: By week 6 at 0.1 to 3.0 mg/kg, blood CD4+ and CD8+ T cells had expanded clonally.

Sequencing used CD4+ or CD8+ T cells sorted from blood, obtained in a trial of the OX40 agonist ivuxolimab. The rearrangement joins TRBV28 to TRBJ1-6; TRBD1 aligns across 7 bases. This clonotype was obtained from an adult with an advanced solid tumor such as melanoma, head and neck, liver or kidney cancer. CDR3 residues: CASSQSDRDNSPLHF. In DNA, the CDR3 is TGTGCCAGCAGTCAATCCGACAGGGATAATTCACCCCTCCACTTT.